These 27 T cell receptor beta chains were sequenced from one sample in a study of CD8+ T cells in alopecia areata. Extracted RNA was reverse transcribed, and the resulting cDNA served as sequencing template. Sequencing was performed with immunoSEQ multiplex PCR; in TCRdb, only in-frame clones are kept and a portion is missing. The sample records approximately 190,000 clones, roughly 60% being singletons. Treatment meaning: oral pan-JAK inhibitor, 5-10 mg twice daily. The source material was CD4+ T cells sorted from blood, sampled at week 24, from a patient treated with tofacitinib. These receptors originate from a human donor with alopecia areata.

The V gene is TRBV5-1, the J gene TRBJ2-7; weak D call: TRBD2 (6 bases). The CDR3 covers 14 residues. Trimming pared 3 bases from V and 0 bases from J, leaving 10 bases between. Per germline, CDR1 SGHRS and CDR2 YFSETQ. The CDR3 protein is CASSSDYFSYEQYF. The CDR3 bases are TGCGCCAGCAGCTCGGACTACTTCTCCTACGAGCAGTACTTC.

The chain is built from TRBV4-1 and TRBJ1-2, with TRBD1 as a possible D gene (6 bases). The CDR3 loop spans 16 amino acids. Germline CDR1 and CDR2: MGHRA and YSYEKL. Trimming pared 0 bases from V and 0 bases from J, leaving 11 bases between. CDR3 DNA: TGCGCCAGCAGCCAAGAAGCAGGGACACCTAACTATGGCTACACCTTC. Amino acids: CASSQEAGTPNYGYTF.

J is TRBJ1-1 and V is TRBV7-9, with D possibly being TRBD1 (5 bases). Per the germline V gene, CDR1 is SEHNR and CDR2 is FQNEAQ (reference sequence). This CDR3 spans 15 amino acids. The V and J ends lost 5 bases and 5 bases respectively, with 18 bases between them. The CDR3 nucleotides are TGTGCCAGCAGCCCAAGGGGCGCGGTGGGGACTGAAGCTTTCTTT. Translation gives CASSPRGAVGTEAFF.

The chain links TRBV28 to TRBJ2-7; 9 nucleotides align to TRBD1. Germline V lookup: CDR1 MDHEN, CDR2 SYDVKM. The CDR3 consists of 16 residues. V was clipped by 5 bases and J by 1 base; unmatched bases: 9. CDR3 in amino acids: CASSPQMGTGSYEQYF. In nucleotides, the CDR3 is TGTGCCAGCAGTCCCCAAATGGGGACAGGGTCCTACGAGCAGTACTTC.

The chain links TRBV29-1 to TRBJ2-5; TRBD2 agrees at 8 bases. Per the germline V gene, CDR1 is SQVTM and CDR2 is ANQGSEA. Trimming cost V 5 bases and J 5 bases; bases outside gene matches: 7. The CDR3 extends over 13 amino acids. This chain's CDR3 is CSVTRLARETQYF. DNA for the CDR3: TGCAGCGTTACCCGACTAGCGCGGGAGACCCAGTACTTC.

The CDR3 spells CASSPTPSFLGYF. CDR3 sequence (DNA): TGTGCCAGCAGCCCCACCCCTAGCTTCCTAGGGTACTTC. The chain combines TRBV7-9 with TRBJ2-4; D might be TRBD2 (5 bases). CDR1 SEHNR and CDR2 FQNEAQ come from the germline V gene (reference sequence). V was shortened by 5 bases and J by 15 bases, with 20 bases between the two germline ends. The CDR3 runs 13 residues.

The rearrangement links TRBV7-2 to TRBJ2-5; D is uncertain. Trimming cost V 0 bases and J 4 bases, with 12 bases left between them. This CDR3 has 15 residues. Germline values: CDR1 SGHTA, CDR2 FQGNSA. CDR3 residues: CASSLARTLRETQYF. Here the CDR3 DNA reads TGTGCCAGCAGCTTAGCCCGGACCCTAAGAGAGACCCAGTACTTC. The full variable domain, rest sourced from reference TRBV7-2 and TRBJ2-5, is GAGVSQSPSNKVTEKGKDVELRCDPISGHTALYWYRQSLGQGLEFLIYFQGNSAPDKSGLPSDRFSAERTGGSVSTLTIQRTQQEDSAVYLCASSLARTLRETQYFGPGTRLLVL.

The chain is built from TRBV28 and TRBJ2-3; D remains ambiguous. Trimming cost V 6 bases and J 7 bases, with 14 bases left between them. The CDR3 has 13 residues. Germline-derived CDR1 and CDR2 are MDHEN and SYDVKM. CDR3 DNA: TGTGCCAGCAGCCGCGAACCCGAGTATACGCAGTATTTT. Its protein product is CASSREPEYTQYF.

The chain links TRBV30 to TRBJ2-3; maybe TRBD2 (5 bases). The germline V and J ends were trimmed by 1 base and 0 bases, with 8 bases remaining between them. This CDR3 spans 14 amino acids. CDR1 and CDR2 from the germline V gene are GTSNPN and SVGIG (reference sequence). CDR3 sequence (DNA): TGTGCCTGGAGTGCAGGAGGTAGCACAGATACGCAGTATTTT. It yields the protein CAWSAGGSTDTQYF.

The chain links TRBV29-1 to TRBJ2-7, with 9 bases aligning to TRBD1. This CDR3 region has 14 residues. V dropped 4 bases and J dropped 3; count of bases not matched to a gene: 7. CDR1 SQVTM and CDR2 ANQGSEA come from the germline V gene. The DNA of the CDR3 is TGCAGCGTTGCGGGACAGGGAGTCGGCTACGAGCAGTACTTC. It translates to CSVAGQGVGYEQYF.

The V call is TRBV2, the J call TRBJ2-4, with TRBD2 identical over 10 bases. CDR3 length: 15 residues. Germline V lookup: CDR1 SNHLY, CDR2 FYNNEI. V lost 7 bases to trimming and J lost 0 bases; unmatched junction nucleotides: 3. The CDR3 region has the DNA TGTGCCAGCACTAGCGGGAGTCTAGCCAAAAACATTCAGTACTTC. Its protein product is CASTSGSLAKNIQYF.

This chain links TRBV30 with TRBJ1-2; D is unresolved. The CDR3 contains 15 residues. In germline, CDR1 is GTSNPN, CDR2 SVGIG (reference sequence). The V end was cut by 0 bases, the J end by 4 bases, with 15 bases between. The CDR3 loop is CAWSVKGGSTYGYTF. In DNA form, the CDR3 reads TGTGCCTGGAGTGTAAAGGGAGGGAGTACCTATGGCTACACCTTC.

The chain has TRBV4-1 and TRBJ1-1; no clear D gene. This CDR3 region has 14 residues. Trimming stripped 3 bases from V and 0 bases from J, with 8 bases between. Germline V gene data show CDR1 as MGHRA and CDR2 as YSYEKL. For the CDR3, the DNA is TGCGCCAGCAGCCAGCAAGATATGAACACTGAAGCTTTCTTT. It is translated as CASSQQDMNTEAFF.

The chain couples TRBV29-1 to TRBJ2-7; D is unclear. The CDR3 is made up of 12 amino acids. Germline V gene data show CDR1 as SQVTM and CDR2 as ANQGSEA. Trimming took off 6 bases at V and 0 bases at J, with 9 bases between the two ends. CDR3 amino acids: CSVDTASYEQYF. CDR3 bases: TGCAGCGTCGACACAGCCTCCTACGAGCAGTACTTC.

This clone was found a few times. The same CDR3 also results from other DNA sequences found in this sample. The rearrangement uses TRBV4-1 and TRBJ2-5; 11 nucleotides match TRBD2. Germline values: CDR1 MGHRA, CDR2 YSYEKL. CDR3 length: 14 amino acids. The V gene end was trimmed by 4 bases and the J gene end by 5 bases; junction bases not matched to a gene: 3. For the CDR3, the DNA is TGCGCCAGCAGCCTGGGACTAGCGGAGGAGACCCAGTACTTC. As protein: CASSLGLAEETQYF.

This clone was found a few times. The chain employs TRBV29-1 and TRBJ2-4, with D uncertain. V was cut by 0 bases and J by 7 bases, with 7 bases left in between. Germline V gene data show CDR1 as SQVTM and CDR2 as ANQGSEA. There are 12 residues in the CDR3. CDR3 sequence reads: CSVEELGNIQYF. The CDR3 DNA sequence: TGCAGCGTTGAAGAGTTGGGGAACATTCAGTACTTC. Full variable domain (missing parts from reference TRBV29-1 and TRBJ2-4): SAVISQKPSRDICQRGTSLTIQCQVDSQVTMMFWYRQQPGQSLTLIATANQGSEATYESGFVIDKFPISRPNLTFSTLTVSNMSPEDSSIYLCSVEELGNIQYFGAGTRLSVL.

The genes are TRBV7-2 and TRBJ2-5; perhaps TRBD2 as D (6 bases). This CDR3 spans 14 amino acids. The V gene lost 5 bases and the J gene lost 5 bases, with 15 bases spanning the gap. Germline values: CDR1 SGHTA, CDR2 FQGNSA. CDR3 protein: CASSPRDSRETQYF. In DNA form, the CDR3 reads TGTGCCAGCAGCCCCAGGGACTCAAGGGAGACCCAGTACTTC.

This clone has just a few counts. The chain employs TRBV5-1 and TRBJ1-1, with TRBD1 matching 7 bases. Germline-derived CDR1 and CDR2 are SGHRS and YFSETQ. J gave up 0 bases and V 3 bases, and 11 bases lay outside the gene matches. The CDR3 length is 17 residues. In DNA form, the CDR3 reads TGCGCCAGCAGCTCCTTCAACAGGGGTCCGGTGAACACTGAAGCTTTCTTT. It codes for CASSSFNRGPVNTEAFF.

The chain links TRBV6-6 to TRBJ2-4; 7 bases align to TRBD2. Germline values: CDR1 MNHNY, CDR2 SVGAGI (reference sequence). There are 14 residues in the CDR3. Trimming cost V 0 bases and J 12 bases; bases outside gene matches: 8. This chain's CDR3 is CASSYSGAGAYQYF. The CDR3 DNA reads TGTGCCAGCAGTTACTCAGGCGCGGGAGCGTATCAGTACTTC.

For the CDR3, the DNA is TGTGCCAGCAGCTGGGGAATAGCGGATGGCGGGGAGCTGTTTTTT. Translation: CASSWGIADGGELFF. The chain links TRBV7-2 to TRBJ2-2; maybe TRBD2 (6 bases). V was trimmed by 4 bases and J by 7 bases, leaving 16 bases between them. CDR1 is SGHTA, CDR2 FQGNSA, per germline. CDR3 length: 15 amino acids.

In DNA, the CDR3 is TGTGCCAGCAGTTACGATGGGACAGACGCTTACGAGCAGTACTTC. Translated: CASSYDGTDAYEQYF. The chain combines TRBV6-5 with TRBJ2-7; TRBD1 agrees at 7 bases. V was pared by 2 bases and J by 4 bases, with 8 bases of the junction left unmatched. This CDR3 is 15 amino acids long. Per the germline V gene, CDR1 is MNHEY and CDR2 is SVGAGI.

This clone was recorded a few times. The chain recombines TRBV5-1 with TRBJ2-7, with 8 bases identical to TRBD1. This CDR3 comprises 14 residues. Germline values: CDR1 SGHRS, CDR2 YFSETQ. The J segment lost 3 bases and the V segment lost 5 bases, leaving 7 bases of the junction unmatched. The CDR3 DNA sequence: TGCGCCAGCAGATATTCAGGGGGCGACTACGAGCAGTACTTC. This encodes CASRYSGGDYEQYF.

There are a few counts of this clone. The rearrangement uses TRBV7-2 and TRBJ2-1; 7 nucleotides match TRBD1. Unmatched junction bases numbered 7, after V lost 5 bases and J lost 12 bases. The V gene's germline CDR1 is SGHTA and CDR2 FQGNSA. The CDR3 is 12 residues long. CDR3 nucleotides: TGTGCCAGCAGCCGTAGACAGGGTTGGCAGTTCTTC. Residues: CASSRRQGWQFF.

This clone came up a few times. The chain uses TRBV5-1 and TRBJ2-3; D is possibly TRBD1 (5 bases). The CDR3 has 14 amino acids. The V gene's germline CDR1 is SGHRS and CDR2 YFSETQ. Between the trimmed V and J ends, which lost 2 bases and 5 bases, there was a span of 12 bases. The chain's CDR3 is CASSFPSTEDTQYF. For the CDR3, the DNA is TGCGCCAGCAGCTTTCCCTCGACAGAAGATACGCAGTATTTT.

A few counts support this clone. This chain connects TRBV7-8 to TRBJ2-5; TRBD2 matches 15 bases. The CDR3 covers 17 residues. Trimming cost V 5 bases and J 5 bases; bases outside gene matches: 9. Germline V gene lookup returns CDR1 SGHVS and CDR2 FQNEAQ. The CDR3 region has the DNA TGTGCCAGCAGCCTTGGACTAGCGGGAGGGCCCAGGGAGACCCAGTACTTC. Encoded protein: CASSLGLAGGPRETQYF.

This CDR3 reads CASSYSHRGNTEAFF. The CDR3 region has the DNA TGTGCCAGCAGTTACTCGCACAGGGGGAACACTGAAGCTTTCTTT. The chain joins TRBV6-6 to TRBJ1-1; 7 bases match TRBD1. Trimming at V came to 0 bases and at J to 1 base, leaving 2 bases not matched to a gene. Germline-derived CDR1 and CDR2 are MNHNY and SVGAGI (reference sequence). This CDR3 contains 15 residues.

This clone came up once. The rearrangement joins TRBV9 to TRBJ1-2; D unresolved. The germline CDR1 and CDR2 sequences are SGDLS and YYNGEE. With 0 bases removed from V and 2 bases from J, the gap between germline ends came to 5 bases. This CDR3 comprises 13 residues. The CDR3 loop is CASSVDRNYGYTF. The CDR3 DNA sequence: TGTGCCAGCAGCGTAGACAGAAACTATGGCTACACCTTC.